What follows describes a single T cell receptor beta chain. What it recognizes is unknown. The CDR3 totals 21 residues. The V and J ends lost 0 bases and 0 bases, in that order; junction bases with no gene match: 13. Germline CDR1 and CDR2: MGHRA and YSYEKL. The sample belongs to a study of identical twins. It was template switching that added a universal primer site, and there were unique molecular identifiers on the cDNA. One entry per CDR3 protein results from TCRdb running MiXCR on the 5' RACE reads. The profile shows under 1 million distinct CDR3 sequences, about 12% of them singletons. Findings and caveats of the study: Donors were not followed over many years; analysis was cross-sectional. Excess low generation probability was seen in twin-shared out-of-frame alpha sequences.

No donor was unhealthy or non-Caucasian. The same sample was also studied in work on yellow fever vaccine responses in identical twins.

This chain connects TRBV4-1 to TRBJ2-1, with 11 nucleotides matching TRBD1. Sequencing input: PBMCs. This TCR came from a woman aged 18-35 years in good health. In nucleotides, the CDR3 is TGCGCCAGCAGCCAAGATTTTTTGGGGACAGGGGGTGGGAGCTCCTACAATGAGCAGTTCTTC. This encodes CASSQDFLGTGGGSSYNEQFF.